Following are 18 T cell receptor beta chains from one sample sequenced in a study of OX40 agonist ivuxolimab in advanced cancers. Here immunoSEQ multiplex PCR was the method, and the copy in TCRdb shows in-frame clones only, minus some. The sample contains roughly 15,000 clones, about four fifths of which appear only once. This specimen consisted of CD4+ or CD8+ T cells sorted from blood, obtained in a trial of the OX40 agonist ivuxolimab. These receptor sequences come from an adult with an advanced solid tumor such as melanoma, head and neck, liver or kidney cancer.

In its sample, this clone was seen once. V gene TRBV5-5 combines with J gene TRBJ1-2; 7 nucleotides align to TRBD1. CDR1 SGHKS and CDR2 YYEKEE come from the germline V gene (reference sequence). V lost 3 bases to trimming and J lost 4 bases; unmatched junction nucleotides: 9. The CDR3 sequence is 15 residues long. CDR3 loop: CASSYGQAGLYGYTF. The CDR3 nucleotides read TGTGCCAGCAGCTATGGACAGGCGGGTCTCTATGGCTACACCTTC.

The chain is built from TRBV7-9 and TRBJ2-7, with a possible D match to TRBD2 (5 bases). The CDR3 spans 15 residues. V dropped 1 base and J dropped 7 bases, with 17 bases sitting between them. Looked up from germline, CDR1 is SEHNR and CDR2 is FQNEAQ (reference sequence). CDR3 DNA sequence: TGTGCCAGCAGCTTAGGCCGGACCGCGGGTGGGGAGCAGTACTTC. It specifies CASSLGRTAGGEQYF.

This clone was picked up a small number of times. This same CDR3 is encoded by further DNA sequences in the sample. The V gene is TRBV4-1, the J gene TRBJ2-7; D tentatively reads TRBD1 or TRBD2 (5 bases each). Germline loops: CDR1 MGHRA, CDR2 YSYEKL. Trimming took 1 base from V and 2 from J, leaving 18 bases between them. The CDR3 consists of 17 residues. The CDR3 reads CASSQGLSGFGTYEQYF. As DNA, the CDR3 is TGCGCCAGCAGCCAAGGGTTGTCAGGGTTCGGGACCTACGAGCAGTACTTC.

V usage is TRBV5-1 and J usage is TRBJ1-3; 11 nucleotides match TRBD1. CDR1 is SGHRS, CDR2 YFSETQ, per germline. This CDR3 is built from 16 residues. With V trimmed by 0 bases and J by 3 bases, 2 bases remained unmatched. This CDR3 is CASSLGDRGIGNTIYF. The CDR3 nucleotides read TGCGCCAGCAGCTTGGGGGACAGGGGGATTGGAAACACCATATATTTT.

The chain joins TRBV6-1 to TRBJ2-1; 9 nucleotides agree with TRBD1. Germline CDR1 reads MNHNS; CDR2 reads SASEGT. After removal of 1 base from V and 0 bases from J, the junction contained 4 bases not matched to a gene. CDR3 length equals 17 residues. The CDR3 is CASSEVRQGGSYNEQFF. CDR3 DNA: TGTGCCAGCAGTGAAGTAAGACAGGGGGGCTCCTACAATGAGCAGTTCTTC.

V gene TRBV7-9 combines with J gene TRBJ2-1; 10 bases fit TRBD2. Unmatched junction bases numbered 22, after V lost 6 bases and J lost 8 bases. Germline V gives CDR1 SEHNR, CDR2 FQNEAQ (reference sequence). This CDR3 has 19 amino acids. The chain's CDR3 is CASSSTGAVVRLAGHEQFF. The CDR3 nucleotides are TGTGCCAGCAGTTCTACAGGGGCCGTTGTAAGACTAGCGGGTCATGAGCAGTTCTTC.

The rearrangement uses TRBV4-1 and TRBJ2-6; 11 bases agree with TRBD1. Per germline, CDR1 MGHRA and CDR2 YSYEKL. V lost 0 bases and J lost 4; bases outside the gene matches: 8. The CDR3 runs to 19 residues. CDR3 residues: CASSQDIGQGASGANVLTF. Here the CDR3 DNA reads TGCGCCAGCAGCCAAGATATCGGACAGGGGGCTTCGGGGGCCAACGTCCTGACTTTC.

The chain recombines TRBV27 with TRBJ2-1, with D maybe TRBD2 (5 bases). CDR1 MNHEY and CDR2 SMNVEV come from the germline V gene (reference sequence). V gave up 2 bases and J gave up 2 bases, with 7 bases separating them. The CDR3 totals 14 residues. CDR3 protein: CASSLEGTYNEQFF. Written as DNA, the CDR3 is TGTGCCAGCAGTTTAGAGGGAACCTACAATGAGCAGTTCTTC.

The chain couples TRBV14 to TRBJ2-5; D gene ambiguous. The CDR3 loop spans 13 amino acids. Germline V gene lookup returns CDR1 SGHDN and CDR2 FVKESK. The V end was cut by 1 base, the J end by 5 bases, with 8 bases between. CDR3 residues: CASSQGGAETQYF. For the CDR3, the DNA is TGTGCCAGCAGCCAAGGGGGTGCGGAGACCCAGTACTTC. Full variable domain (outside the CDR3, taken from reference TRBV14 and TRBJ2-5): EAGVTQFPSHSVIEKGQTVTLRCDPISGHDNLYWYRRVMGKEIKFLLHFVKESKQDESGMPNNRFLAERTGGTYSTLKVQPAELEDSGVYFCASSQGGAETQYFGPGTRLLVL.

The chain recombines TRBV27 with TRBJ1-5; TRBD1 is a possible D gene (5 bases). Germline V gene lookup returns CDR1 MNHEY and CDR2 SMNVEV (reference sequence). The CDR3 spans 14 residues. The ends were cut back, 5 bases at V and 8 bases at J, with 16 bases in the middle. CDR3 sequence reads: CASSPGQEREPQHF. The CDR3, as DNA: TGTGCCAGCAGTCCTGGACAAGAACGGGAGCCCCAGCATTTT.

V gene TRBV5-1 combines with J gene TRBJ2-7; possibly TRBD1 for D (5 bases). The CDR3 is 15 amino acids. Trimming stripped 0 bases from V and 3 bases from J, with 13 bases between. CDR1 is SGHRS, CDR2 YFSETQ, per germline. The CDR3 spells CASSLEGLTDYEQYF. In DNA form, the CDR3 reads TGCGCCAGCAGCTTGGAGGGGCTTACTGACTACGAGCAGTACTTC. Based on the CDR3 plus reference TRBV5-1 and TRBJ2-7, the full variable domain is KAGVTQTPRYLIKTRGQQVTLSCSPISGHRSVSWYQQTPGQGLQFLFEYFSETQRNKGNFPGRFSGRQFSNSRSEMNVSTLELGDSALYLCASSLEGLTDYEQYFGPGTRLTVT.

This clone was counted a few times. The V and J genes are TRBV9 and TRBJ1-4, with 8 bases lining up with TRBD1. The germline CDR1 and CDR2 sequences are SGDLS and YYNGEE. The CDR3 has 15 residues. With V trimmed by 0 bases and J by 8 bases, 6 bases remained unmatched. The CDR3 DNA reads TGTGCCAGCAGCGTAGCCGGGACAGGAAGGGAAAAACTGTTTTTT. Translating gives CASSVAGTGREKLFF.

This chain uses TRBV9 with TRBJ1-1; 8 nucleotides align to TRBD1. The CDR3 sequence is 13 residues long. V shed 2 bases and J 4 bases; nucleotides not matched to a gene: 1. The germline gives CDR1 SGDLS, CDR2 YYNGEE. Written as DNA, the CDR3 is TGTGCCAGCAGCGTCGGACAGGGCACTGAAGCTTTCTTT. This sequence encodes CASSVGQGTEAFF.

The chain employs TRBV9 and TRBJ2-1; a possible D gene is TRBD2 (5 bases). CDR1 is SGDLS, CDR2 YYNGEE, per germline. V gave up 3 bases and J gave up 0 bases, with 7 bases separating them. The CDR3 loop spans 14 amino acids. The CDR3 protein is CASSAGSSYNEQFF. In nucleotides, the CDR3 is TGTGCCAGCAGCGCGGGGAGCTCCTACAATGAGCAGTTCTTC.

V and J are TRBV25-1 and TRBJ2-2, with D unresolved. The CDR3 loop spans 14 amino acids. CDR1 is MGHDK, CDR2 SYGVNS, per germline. V gave up 2 bases and J gave up 5 bases, with 9 bases separating them. The CDR3 region has the DNA TGTGCCAGCAGTGAACACGGCGGAACCGGGGAGCTGTTTTTT. This translates into CASSEHGGTGELFF.

The CDR3 here is CASSVAGSTDTQYF. The DNA of the CDR3 is TGTGCCAGCAGCGTAGCCGGTAGCACAGATACGCAGTATTTT. This chain uses TRBV9 with TRBJ2-3; D ambiguous. The length of the CDR3 is 14 residues. The V end was cut by 0 bases, the J end by 0 bases, with 5 bases between. Germline V gene lookup returns CDR1 SGDLS and CDR2 YYNGEE.

This clone appeared a few times. V and J are TRBV27 and TRBJ1-1; TRBD1 is a possible D gene (5 bases). The CDR3 spans 11 residues. Looked up from germline, CDR1 is MNHEY and CDR2 is SMNVEV (reference sequence). V gave up 10 bases and J gave up 7 bases, with 13 bases separating them. The CDR3 here is CATSNGGEAFF. CDR3 DNA: TGTGCCACCTCCAATGGGGGTGAAGCTTTCTTT.

This chain uses TRBV6-5 with TRBJ2-7; D may be TRBD1 or TRBD2 (5 bases each). Trimming took off 5 bases at V and 1 base at J, with 12 bases between the two ends. Germline CDR1 is MNHEY and CDR2 is SVGAGI. CDR3 length: 14 residues. This CDR3 reads CASSAGTGSYEQYF. DNA of the CDR3: TGTGCCAGCAGTGCCGGGACGGGATCCTACGAGCAGTACTTC.